The table lists the clone carrying this T cell receptor beta chain with a few counts. Its antigen is unidentified. Here the gene names and germline are mouse. The data are from a study of CD8+ T cells in alopecia areata. The sequencing template was cDNA reverse transcribed from extracted RNA. The method was immunoSEQ multiplex PCR; TCRdb's version includes in-frame clones alone and lacks a portion of them. Captured here are 90,000 to 130,000 clones, none seen once; the top ten comprise less than 20%. Study conclusions and caveats: Among patients, TCR sharing was less clear than in mice, a difference possibly due in part to HLA diversity in the patient population. It was lesional scalp, especially alopecia totalis/universalis, that showed higher clonality than normal scalp.

This TCR derives from a C3H/HeJ mouse with alopecia areata. The strain's MHC: H2-k. Sequenced input: lesional skin.

This chain's CDR3 is CASSDRRTGDYAEQFF. The covered CDR3 bases are TGTGCCAGCAGTGATCGAAGGACTGGGGACTATGCT. This chain uses TRBV13-3 with TRBJ2-1; the match to TRBD2 covers 9 bases. The observed sequence ends 4 residues before the CDR3 terminus, with the missing tail filled in from the germline J gene. This CDR3 has 16 residues. Unmatched junction bases numbered 4, after V lost 1 base and J lost 2 bases. Germline-derived CDR1 and CDR2 are NNHDY and SYVADS.